This TCR beta chain appears in the sequencing data of a study of T cell responses to AZD1222 COVID-19 vaccine. TCRdb's table, derived via immunoSEQ multiplex PCR, lists solely in-frame clones and lacks some. The table shows 70,000 to 100,000 clones, with approximately 85% occurring only once. Findings and limits, study-wide: Spike-specific TCR repertoires showed rising breadth and depth after two AZD1222 doses. Donors, mostly white British, included more females; clonal diversity was possibly underestimated. Repertoires were obtained only post-peak T cell response. At baseline, seropositivity was found in only six AZD1222 recipients.

With 2 bases removed from V and 5 bases from J, the gap between germline ends came to 3 bases. CDR3 length equals 10 residues. Germline lookup yields CDR1 GTSNPN and CDR2 SVGIG (reference sequence). On this clone itself: Its antigen is undetermined.

The sample in question was peripheral blood, obtained 28 days after the second AZD1222 dose. This chain uses TRBV30 with TRBJ1-1; D is undetermined. The receptor's source is an adult who received the AZD1222 COVID-19 vaccine. DNA of the CDR3: TGTGCCTGGAGTCAAACTGAAGCTTTCTTT. Its protein is CAWSQTEAFF.